Each of the 10 T cell receptor beta chains below was sequenced from the same sample in a study of cytomegalovirus exposure and HLA in healthy donors (dated by TCRdb to the late 2010s). The method was the immunoSEQ multiplex PCR assay. For the multiplex PCR, a mixture combining 60 forward primers for TCR Vbeta segments and 13 reverse primers for TCR Jbeta segments was used. In its TCRdb copy, this immuneACCESS table keeps in-frame sequences only and misses some clones. Where compared with another copy, unresolved V genes explain less than half of these, and the others have no known cause. This sample is represented by about 170,000 clones; 79% of them were singletons. Of the sample, 2% to 2.5% falls within the top ten clones. The sequenced material came from PBMCs. Receptors originate from a woman aged 45-65 years in good health and CMV-seronegative.

This rearrangement joins TRBV19 to TRBJ2-3; 11 nucleotides align to TRBD2. Germline trimming cut 5 bases from V and 0 bases from J; bases unmatched to any gene: 4. This CDR3 has 16 amino acids. Germline V gene sequence: CDR1 LNHDA, CDR2 SQIVND (reference sequence). The CDR3: CASSVRLAGSTDTQYF. CDR3 sequence (DNA): TGTGCCAGTAGTGTCCGACTAGCGGGGAGCACAGATACGCAGTATTTT.

This chain uses TRBV5-1 with TRBJ1-3; D not resolved. Germline V CDR1 and CDR2: SGHRS, YFSETQ. The V end was cut by 0 bases, the J end by 0 bases, with 7 bases between. This CDR3 has 15 amino acids. The chain's CDR3 is CASSLDLSSGNTIYF. CDR3 bases: TGCGCCAGCAGCTTGGATCTGAGCTCTGGAAACACCATATATTTT.

The chain recombines TRBV30 with TRBJ1-1; 10 positions agree with TRBD1. The CDR3 covers 13 residues. Trimming at V came to 3 bases and at J to 5 bases, leaving 3 bases not matched to a gene. CDR1 GTSNPN and CDR2 SVGIG come from the germline V gene (reference sequence). Here the CDR3 DNA reads TGTGCCTGGAGACCGGACAGGGGGACTGAAGCTTTCTTT. Protein: CAWRPDRGTEAFF.

The chain recombines TRBV29-1 with TRBJ2-3; D is uncertain. Trimming removed 4 bases at V and 3 bases at J, with 5 bases between. The CDR3 consists of 11 residues. CDR1 is SQVTM, CDR2 ANQGSEA, per germline. The CDR3 is CSVGVTDTQYF. The CDR3, as DNA: TGCAGCGTTGGCGTGACAGATACGCAGTATTTT.

The rearrangement uses TRBV6-1 and TRBJ2-5, with no clear D. The J call is uncertain, as TRBJ2-7 better fits the DNA end. The CDR3 has 11 amino acids. From germline, CDR1 is MNHNS and CDR2 SASEGT. CDR3 bases: TGTGCCAGCAGTGGCTCCTACGAGCAGTACTTC. Protein sequence: CASSGSYEQYF.

The chain links TRBV30 to TRBJ1-3; possible D gene TRBD1, 5 bases. Trimming left V 1 base short and J 2 bases short, with 9 bases between. CDR1 and CDR2 from the germline V gene are GTSNPN and SVGIG (reference sequence). This CDR3 region has 14 residues. The CDR3, as DNA: TGTGCCTGGAGTGGGGCGGGGCCTGGAAACACCATATATTTT. As protein: CAWSGAGPGNTIYF.

The chain recombines TRBV7-8 with TRBJ2-7; 8 nucleotides align to TRBD2. The CDR3 is 14 residues long. Germline assignment: CDR1 SGHVS and CDR2 FQNEAQ. Unmatched junction bases numbered 2, after V lost 0 bases and J lost 4 bases. CDR3: CASSLAGREYEQYF. CDR3 nucleotides: TGTGCCAGCAGCTTAGCCGGGAGGGAGTACGAGCAGTACTTC.

The rearrangement links TRBV5-4 to TRBJ2-7, with 9 bases aligning to TRBD1. CDR1 SGHNT and CDR2 YYREEE come from the germline V gene (reference sequence). Losses at the gene ends were 3 bases for V and 4 bases for J; bases not matched to a gene: 5. CDR3 length: 14 amino acids. CDR3 DNA: TGTGCCAGCAGCTGGGGACAGGGTGAATACGAGCAGTACTTC. This translates into CASSWGQGEYEQYF.

The V gene is TRBV18, the J gene TRBJ2-7; 9 bases map to TRBD2. The V and J ends lost 3 bases and 6 bases, in that order; junction bases with no gene match: 12. This CDR3 spans 16 amino acids. From germline, CDR1 is KGHSH and CDR2 LQKENI. The CDR3 region is CASSPGVAGVGSEQYF. DNA for the CDR3: TGTGCCAGCTCACCGGGGGTAGCGGGGGTAGGCAGCGAGCAGTACTTC. The full variable domain, rest sourced from reference TRBV18 and TRBJ2-7, is NAGVMQNPRHLVRRRGQEARLRCSPMKGHSHVYWYRQLPEEGLKFMVYLQKENIIDESGMPKERFSAEFPKEGPSILRIQQVVRGDSAAYFCASSPGVAGVGSEQYFGPGTRLTVT.

This clone was counted a few times. The J gene is TRBJ1-1, the V gene TRBV19; D is undetermined. The V gene's germline CDR1 is LNHDA and CDR2 SQIVND (reference sequence). Trimming pared 4 bases from V and 1 base from J, leaving 13 bases between. This CDR3 has 15 amino acids. The CDR3 bases are TGTGCCAGTAGTACAGCGATCCCACAGAACACTGAAGCTTTCTTT. Translation: CASSTAIPQNTEAFF.